Shown below are 6 T cell receptor beta chains from a single sample sequenced in a study of control samples from healthy donors and cancer patients (dated by TCRdb to the early 2020s). The library relied on the immunoSEQ multiplex PCR assay. This is the immuneACCESS table as TCRdb keeps it, with only in-frame sequences that have V and J called. A part of the clones is gone; compared with another copy, unresolved V genes explain less than half, and the rest is unexplained. In this sample the table shows approximately 51,000 clones, 80% of which occur a single time. The ten largest account for roughly a tenth of the sample. Sample: blood. The receptor set was obtained from a man between 65 and 85 years old in good health.

In this sample, this clone turned up a few times. The chain carries TRBV4-1 and TRBJ1-4; the D gene is possibly TRBD1 (5 bases). CDR1 and CDR2 (germline): MGHRA, YSYEKL. Trimming took 5 bases from V and 2 from J, leaving 27 bases between them. There are 20 residues in the CDR3. The DNA for the CDR3 is TGCGCCAGCAGCAACGGCCGCTTGGGGGGATTACGGTCGACTAATGAAAAACTGTTTTTT. Translated, it gives CASSNGRLGGLRSTNEKLFF.

The rearrangement uses TRBV5-8 and TRBJ2-7; D is ambiguous. V lost 3 bases to trimming and J lost 3 bases, with 10 bases between them. CDR3 length equals 13 residues. From germline, CDR1 is SGHTS and CDR2 YDEGEE. As DNA, the CDR3 is TGTGCCAGCAGCTCCGAATACAGCTACGAGCAGTACTTC. It yields the protein CASSSEYSYEQYF.

The chain recombines TRBV10-2 with TRBJ1-1, with unresolved D. The CDR3 loop spans 12 amino acids. V dropped 2 bases and J dropped 4 bases, with 5 bases sitting between them. Germline CDR1 WSHSY, CDR2 SAAADI. The CDR3 reads CASSERGTEAFF. CDR3 nucleotides: TGCGCCAGCAGTGAGAGAGGCACTGAAGCTTTCTTT.

As concerns this clone: This may be a read error, as it is one base from a much larger clone. The chain carries TRBV11-3 and TRBJ2-7, with D unresolved. Trimming took 11 bases from V and 2 from J, leaving 13 bases between them. CDR1 is SGHNT, CDR2 YENEEA, per germline. The CDR3 is 12 amino acids. CDR3 nucleotide sequence: TGTGCCTCCAAGGACCGCGCCTACGAGCAGTACTTC. Translating it yields CASKDRAYEQYF.

The chain has TRBV25-1 and TRBJ2-3; D is perhaps TRBD1 or TRBD2 (5 bases each). From germline, CDR1 is MGHDK and CDR2 SYGVNS. V lost 3 bases and J 3 bases, leaving 10 bases between the germline ends. This CDR3 comprises 14 residues. The CDR3: CASSDPGQTDTQYF. In DNA form, the CDR3 reads TGTGCCAGCAGTGACCCGGGGCAGACAGATACGCAGTATTTT.

This clone has a single count. The rearrangement joins TRBV10-3 to TRBJ1-6; 8 bases map to TRBD1. The CDR3 is 15 amino acids. With V trimmed by 6 bases and J by 7 bases, 8 bases remained unmatched. The germline V gene encodes CDR1 ENHRY and CDR2 SYGVKD. In nucleotides, the CDR3 is TGTGCCATCAGCGCCGGACAGGGAACAAATTCACCCCTCCACTTT. It codes for CAISAGQGTNSPLHF.